This TCR beta chain came from a study of T-cell memory formation after mild COVID-19. Overall study context: Largely donor-specific sequence clusters came from a couple of donors.

Study results and caveats: Whether day 37 second-wave clones are SARS-CoV-2-specific was not confirmed. Shrinking CD4+ clones were chiefly CM and EM; CD8+ ones were chiefly EMRA.

In regard to this clonotype: Its antigen is not identified.

With 1 base clipped from V and 4 bases from J, the junction kept 9 bases outside the gene matches. CDR3 length: 16 residues. Each CDR3 protein gets one entry after TCRdb re-called the 5' RACE reads with MiXCR. The sample shows 450,000 or so distinct CDR3 sequences, about 23% of them seen only once. This sequence was found in an adult woman who had mild COVID-19 (a few samples of this study predate the infection). Cell type and time point are not known. The sample was PBMCs or a T cell subset sorted from them (not recorded which). The gene calls are TRBV12-3 or TRBV12-4 and TRBJ2-5; 7 bases are shared with TRBD2. The CDR3 coding sequence is TGTGCCAGCAGTTTAGGTGGCGGGAGAAACCGAGAGACCCAGTACTTC. It yields the protein CASSLGGGRNRETQYF.